This T cell receptor beta chain was sequenced during a study of blood T cells in healthy people across ages. This clonotype was picked up many times. The authors ran a second PCR of 7 to 11 cycles using a sample-barcoded 5' primer and a J-beta primer mix. TCRdb processed the 5' RACE reads anew with MiXCR; each CDR3 protein has one entry. The repertoire holds hundreds of thousands of distinct CDR3 sequences, with 55% to 70% as singletons. The origin of this receptor is a man between 25 and 39 years old in good health. The source material was blood.

The CDR3 here is CSVVVSTDTQYF. The CDR3 DNA follows: TGCAGCGTTGTGGTTAGCACAGATACGCAGTATTTT. The gene calls are TRBV29-1 and TRBJ2-3; D gene uncertain. Looked up from germline, CDR1 is SQVTM and CDR2 is ANQGSEA. The CDR3 sequence is 12 residues long. V gave up 4 bases and J gave up 0 bases, with 5 bases separating them.